This T cell receptor (beta chain) was found in a study of blood T cells in healthy people across ages. With a J-beta primer mix and a sample-barcoded 5' primer, a second PCR ran about 6 to 11 cycles. A single record per CDR3 protein comes from TCRdb applying MiXCR to the 5' RACE reads. The sample includes 1.5 million to 2 million distinct CDR3 sequences, about 50% of them seen just once. J was trimmed by 5 bases and V by 2 bases; bases with no gene match: 6. Germline V gene data show CDR1 as MNHEY and CDR2 as SVGAGI. This CDR3 is 15 amino acids long. Study results and limitations: Long-lived donors exceeded aged donors in naive CD4+ cells and diversity.

This clonotype was recorded only once. Its specificity is not known. Samples had at least 6 million PBMCs isolated from them. This receptor was taken from a woman between 40 and 55 years old in good health. Sequencing used blood. The chain uses TRBV6-5 and TRBJ2-3, with 8 bases that match TRBD2. The CDR3 DNA is TGTGCCAGCAGTTACGGGCGGGGGGCTAGAGATACGCAGTATTTT. The encoded protein is CASSYGRGARDTQYF.